This T cell receptor (beta chain) was sequenced in a study of blood T cell repertoires in COVID-19. Study-level background: Whether acute or convalescent, the COVID-19 samples came from the United States, Italy and Spain.

This study enrolled people aged 18 to 89 from under 25 US geographic areas. Contact with a PCR-confirmed or clinician-diagnosed COVID-19 case occurred within 2 weeks of entry. CDR3 length: 17 residues. Germline loops: CDR1 LGHNA, CDR2 YSLEER. The V end was cut by 0 bases, the J end by 2 bases, with 15 bases between. Source study methods: Amplification of reference gene primers provided the estimated nucleated cell counts. Repertoires were generated with immunoSEQ multiplex PCR, while TCRdb's copy carries only in-frame clones and drops some. That table gives V, J and clone size, and the DNA gave D and trimming. The sample has hundreds of thousands of clones; 83% are singletons.

V and J are TRBV4-3 and TRBJ2-3; perhaps TRBD1 as D (6 bases). This sequence was found in a woman aged 50 to 60 who had been exposed to COVID-19. What was sequenced was PBMCs or T cells enriched from blood (not recorded which). The DNA of the CDR3 is TGCGCCAGCAGCCAAGAGCACAGGGATATCTCCACAGATACGCAGTATTTT. Its translation is CASSQEHRDISTDTQYF.